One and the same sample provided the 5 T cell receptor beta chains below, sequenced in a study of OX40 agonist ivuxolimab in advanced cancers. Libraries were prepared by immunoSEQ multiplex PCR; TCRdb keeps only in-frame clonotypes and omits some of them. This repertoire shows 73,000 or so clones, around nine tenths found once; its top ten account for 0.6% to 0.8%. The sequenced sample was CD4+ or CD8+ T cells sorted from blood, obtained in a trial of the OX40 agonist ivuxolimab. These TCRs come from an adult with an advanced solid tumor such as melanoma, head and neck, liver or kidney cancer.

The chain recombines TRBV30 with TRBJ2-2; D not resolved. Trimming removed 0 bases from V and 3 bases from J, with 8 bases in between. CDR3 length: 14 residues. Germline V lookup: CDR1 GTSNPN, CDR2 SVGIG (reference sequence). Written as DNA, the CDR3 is TGTGCCTGGAGTGTACTCGGGTACACCGGGGAGCTGTTTTTT. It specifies CAWSVLGYTGELFF. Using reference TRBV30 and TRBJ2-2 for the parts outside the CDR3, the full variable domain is SQTIHQWPATLVQPVGSPLSLECTVEGTSNPNLYWYRQAAGRGLQLLFYSVGIGQISSEVPQNLSASRPQDRQFILSSKKLLLSDSGFYLCAWSVLGYTGELFFGEGSRLTVL.

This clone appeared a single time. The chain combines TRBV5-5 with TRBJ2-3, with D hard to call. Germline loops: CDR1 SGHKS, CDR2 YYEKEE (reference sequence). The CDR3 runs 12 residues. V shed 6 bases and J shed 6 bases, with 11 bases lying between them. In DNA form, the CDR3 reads TGTGCCAGCACACTCCCGCCGGATACGCAGTATTTT. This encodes CASTLPPDTQYF.

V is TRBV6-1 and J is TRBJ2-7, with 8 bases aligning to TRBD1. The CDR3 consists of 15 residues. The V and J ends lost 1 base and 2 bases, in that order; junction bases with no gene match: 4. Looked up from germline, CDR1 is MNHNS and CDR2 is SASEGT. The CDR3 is CASSEEAGGPYEQYF. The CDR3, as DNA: TGTGCCAGCAGTGAAGAGGCAGGGGGCCCCTACGAGCAGTACTTC.

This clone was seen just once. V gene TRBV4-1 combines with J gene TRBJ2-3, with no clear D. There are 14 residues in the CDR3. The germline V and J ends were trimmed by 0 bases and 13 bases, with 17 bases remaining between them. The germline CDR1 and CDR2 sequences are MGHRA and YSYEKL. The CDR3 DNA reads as TGCGCCAGCAGCCAAGAGGCTCCGGGTGGGAAGAAGTATTTT. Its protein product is CASSQEAPGGKKYF.

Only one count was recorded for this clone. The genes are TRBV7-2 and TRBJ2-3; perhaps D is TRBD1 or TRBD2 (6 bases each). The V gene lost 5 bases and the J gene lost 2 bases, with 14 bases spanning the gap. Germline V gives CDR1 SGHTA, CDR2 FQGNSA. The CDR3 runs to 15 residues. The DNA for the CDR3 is TGTGCCAGCAGCAGAGTGGGGGGCACCACAGATACGCAGTATTTT. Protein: CASSRVGGTTDTQYF.